The rows below give T cell receptor beta chains drawn from one sample of a study of healthy donors' naive CD4 and CD8 T cells. A single record per CDR3 protein comes from TCRdb applying MiXCR to the reads. The repertoire holds about 200,000 distinct CDR3 sequences, with 65% to 75% as singletons. Sequenced: naive CD4+ and CD8+ T cells sorted from blood, pooled from several donors. Receptor source: a pool of human donors in good health; the sample pools cells from several healthy donors. Both conserved end residues are part of each CDR3. Clone size, where shown, is once, few, many, or a class for clones that have expanded.

v_call clone_size cdr3_aa
TRBV30 NA CAWSYSYEQYF
TRBV5-6 NA CASSLAFGPQAIETQYF
TRBV28 NA CASSLAAQGDYNEQFF
TRBV12-3/TRBV12-4 NA CASYWRTGELFF
TRBV4-2 once CASSQDLAGSAYNEQFF
TRBV29-1 NA CSVEVSGDAFF
TRBV19 NA CASSKITGKFNQPQHF
TRBV20-1 NA CSARGLAGNNEQFF
TRBV29-1 NA CSVVGWDSFIAGGYTF
TRBV12-3/TRBV12-4 few CASSLRGSGYEQYF
TRBV5-4 NA CASSLRLGTVYNEQFF
TRBV29-1 NA CSVEVNGSPYEQYF
TRBV5-1 NA CASTLGQTNNEQFF
TRBV6-5 few CASSYGRDYGYTF
TRBV6-5 NA CASSARTSSYEQYF
TRBV5-1 NA CASSLGGATEAFF
TRBV29-1 NA CSVEGYQGWATQYF
TRBV11-1 NA CASSDTSGGASYNEQFF
TRBV20-1 NA CSARKQGAGGYTF
TRBV29-1 NA CSVRGGSGNTIYF
TRBV29-1 few CSVDATTDTQYF
TRBV18 few CASSPLTGQGGNEQFF
TRBV30 NA CAWSQGIGYGYTF
TRBV29-1 NA CSVESRSTMSDNEQFF
TRBV10-3 NA CAISESERGQASGRESYNEQFF
TRBV6-6 few CASTPGPRYGYTF
TRBV6-5 NA CASSYYFPSSMNTEAFF
TRBV20-1 NA CSATSGGGLNTGELFF
TRBV11-2 NA CASSLVAGIHEQFF
TRBV5-1 NA CASSLGATGELFF
TRBV10-3 NA CAIRNTQGLSSYEQYF
TRBV6-5 NA CASSQLGTGDRGEQYF
TRBV29-1 NA CSVGHPYEQYF
TRBV28 NA CATTTRNSDTQYF
TRBV19 NA CASSRGQSNQPQHF
TRBV29-1 NA CSVQLQGKNEKLFF
TRBV29-1 NA CSAYGAQETQYF
TRBV12-3/TRBV12-4 NA CASSFPGRVGTEAFF
TRBV29-1 once CSVGGRMRAYEQYF
TRBV20-1 few CSARTATYEQYF
TRBV5-1 NA CASSLGTGLDEQYF
TRBV19 once CASSPGLAGGSPQETQYF
TRBV27 NA CASSFLGDQETQYF
TRBV7-8 NA CASSRNILASEQYF
TRBV6-5 NA CASGGDRSSGNTIYF
TRBV12-3/TRBV12-4 few CASSPRPYEQYF
TRBV27 few CASSLYPGQSIQYF
TRBV27 NA CASSLSGPPVGNQPQHF
TRBV4-3 NA CASSQSQGAKDTQYF
TRBV30 NA CAWSGTAIHSYEQYF
TRBV29-1 NA CSVVVPGQEPYFYGYTF
TRBV19 NA CASSKDREGEQFF
TRBV6-5 NA CASSRGTGLPTFYGYTF
TRBV12-5 NA CASGLSLAGGPDTQYF
TRBV29-1 NA CSVSGASYGYTF
TRBV20-1 once CSARDVGSGDTIYF
TRBV29-1 NA CSVGLAGGADTQYF
TRBV10-3 once CASSYGTGARGSPLHF